The rows below give T cell receptor beta chains drawn from one sample of a study of identifying expanded T cells in peripheral blood. Sequencing was performed with immunoSEQ multiplex PCR; in TCRdb, only in-frame clones are kept and a portion is missing. The table includes about 110,000 clones, 88% detected once. Material for sequencing was blood. The origin of the receptors is a person aged 18 to 75 in good health. Each CDR3 is given with its conserved first and last residue. D genes are given only for firm matches.

J: TRBJ2-3; D: TRBD1; V: TRBV28; CDR3: CASRDSLTDTQYF
J: TRBJ2-7; D: TRBD2; V: TRBV7-9; CDR3: CASSYGGAPSYEQYF
J: TRBJ1-5; D: TRBD1; V: TRBV28; CDR3: CASSQGQGANQPQHF
J: TRBJ1-1; D: -; V: TRBV18; CDR3: CASSNSNTEAFF
J: TRBJ1-1; D: -; V: TRBV29-1; CDR3: CSVIRDMNTEAFF
J: TRBJ1-1; D: -; V: TRBV19; CDR3: CASSRFFGEAEAFF
J: TRBJ2-3; D: TRBD2; V: TRBV7-6; CDR3: CASSLVAGGGVLPYTDTQYF
J: TRBJ1-5; D: TRBD1; V: TRBV29-1; CDR3: CSVEGGGGTGGDSNQPQHF
J: TRBJ1-6; D: -; V: TRBV5-4; CDR3: CASSLGQDYNSPLHF
J: TRBJ1-4; D: -; V: TRBV6-6; CDR3: CASSLGAVNEKLFF
J: TRBJ2-4; D: TRBD1; V: TRBV7-8; CDR3: CASSQRGQGNIQYF
J: TRBJ2-1; D: -; V: TRBV7-3; CDR3: CASSLMAGTYNEQFF
J: TRBJ2-5; D: TRBD1; V: TRBV2; CDR3: CASSPTGGETQYF
J: TRBJ1-2; D: -; V: TRBV30; CDR3: CAWRTGNYGYTF
J: TRBJ2-2; D: TRBD1; V: TRBV4-1; CDR3: CASSYAGGGTGELFF
J: TRBJ2-7; D: -; V: TRBV2; CDR3: CASKETAAYEQYF
J: TRBJ2-4; D: -; V: TRBV2; CDR3: CASSGRGSGSIQYF
J: TRBJ1-2; D: -; V: TRBV28; CDR3: CASSSTGRGGYTF
J: TRBJ2-7; D: -; V: TRBV29-1; CDR3: CSVATPTYEQYF
J: TRBJ2-5; D: TRBD1; V: TRBV18; CDR3: CASSPPGQGTETQYF
J: TRBJ2-1; D: TRBD2; V: TRBV28; CDR3: CASSLTSGSYNEQFF